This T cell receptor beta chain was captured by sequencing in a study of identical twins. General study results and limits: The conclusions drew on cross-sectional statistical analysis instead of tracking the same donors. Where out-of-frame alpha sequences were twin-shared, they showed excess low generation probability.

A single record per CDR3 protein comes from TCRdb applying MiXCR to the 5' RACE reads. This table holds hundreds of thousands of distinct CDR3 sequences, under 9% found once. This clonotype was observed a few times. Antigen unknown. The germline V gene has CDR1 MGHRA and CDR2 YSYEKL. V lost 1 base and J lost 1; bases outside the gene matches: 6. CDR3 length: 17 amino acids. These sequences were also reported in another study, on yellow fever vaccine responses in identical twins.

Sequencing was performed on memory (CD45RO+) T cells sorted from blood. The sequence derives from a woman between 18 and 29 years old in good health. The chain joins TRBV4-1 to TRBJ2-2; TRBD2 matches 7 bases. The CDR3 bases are TGCGCCAGCAGCCAAGGTTTTAGCGGGCTGAACACCGGGGAGCTGTTTTTT. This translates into CASSQGFSGLNTGELFF.